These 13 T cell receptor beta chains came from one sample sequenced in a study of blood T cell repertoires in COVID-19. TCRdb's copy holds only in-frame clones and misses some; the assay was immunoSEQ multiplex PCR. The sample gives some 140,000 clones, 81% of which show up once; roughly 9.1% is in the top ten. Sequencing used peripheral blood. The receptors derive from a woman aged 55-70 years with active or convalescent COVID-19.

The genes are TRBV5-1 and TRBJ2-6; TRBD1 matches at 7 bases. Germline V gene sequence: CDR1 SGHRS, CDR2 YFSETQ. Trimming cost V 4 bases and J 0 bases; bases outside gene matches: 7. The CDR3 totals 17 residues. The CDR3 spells CASSRDSISSGANVLTF. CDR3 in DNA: TGCGCCAGCAGCAGGGACAGTATTAGCTCTGGGGCCAACGTCCTGACTTTC.

CDR3 DNA: TGTGCCAGTAGTATGATAGCGGGAGCTGGCAATGAGCAGTTCTTC. This translates into CASSMIAGAGNEQFF. This chain links TRBV19 with TRBJ2-1, with TRBD2 matching 9 bases. The CDR3 is made up of 15 amino acids. Trimming at V came to 3 bases and at J to 6 bases, leaving 6 bases not matched to a gene. The germline V gene encodes CDR1 LNHDA and CDR2 SQIVND (reference sequence).

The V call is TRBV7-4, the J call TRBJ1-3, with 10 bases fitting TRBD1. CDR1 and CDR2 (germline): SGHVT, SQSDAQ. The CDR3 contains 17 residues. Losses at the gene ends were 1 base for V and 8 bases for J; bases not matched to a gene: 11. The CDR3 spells CASSLGKIPGQGHTIYF. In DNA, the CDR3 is TGTGCCAGCAGCTTAGGGAAGATACCGGGACAGGGGCACACCATATATTTT. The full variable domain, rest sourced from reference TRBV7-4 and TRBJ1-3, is GAGVSQSPRYKVAKRGRDVALRCDSISGHVTLYWYRQTLGQGSEVLTYSQSDAQRDKSGRPSGRFSAERPERSVSTLKIQRTEQGDSAVYLCASSLGKIPGQGHTIYFGEGSWLTVV.

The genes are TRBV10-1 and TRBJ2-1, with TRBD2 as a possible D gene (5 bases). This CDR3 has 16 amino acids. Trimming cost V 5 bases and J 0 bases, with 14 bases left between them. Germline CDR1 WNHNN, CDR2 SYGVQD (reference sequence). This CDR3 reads CASSTEGSSSYNEQFF. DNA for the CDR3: TGCGCCAGCAGTACCGAGGGCAGCAGCTCCTACAATGAGCAGTTCTTC.

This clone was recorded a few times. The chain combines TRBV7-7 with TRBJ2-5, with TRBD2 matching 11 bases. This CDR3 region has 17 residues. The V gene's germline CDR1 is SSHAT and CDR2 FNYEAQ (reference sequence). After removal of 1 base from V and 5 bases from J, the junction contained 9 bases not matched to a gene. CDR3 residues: CASSLEVTSGGRETQYF. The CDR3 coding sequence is TGTGCCAGCAGCTTAGAGGTTACTAGCGGGGGTCGCGAGACCCAGTACTTC.

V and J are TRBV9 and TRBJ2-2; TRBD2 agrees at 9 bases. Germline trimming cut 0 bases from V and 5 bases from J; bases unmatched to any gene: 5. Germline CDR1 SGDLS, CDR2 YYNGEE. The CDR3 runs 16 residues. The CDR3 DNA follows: TGTGCCAGCAGCGTAGTGAGCGGGGGGTTTACCGGGGAGCTGTTTTTT. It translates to CASSVVSGGFTGELFF.

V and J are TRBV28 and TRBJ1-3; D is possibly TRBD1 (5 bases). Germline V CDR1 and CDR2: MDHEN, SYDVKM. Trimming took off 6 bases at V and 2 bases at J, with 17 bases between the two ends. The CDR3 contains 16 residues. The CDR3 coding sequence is TGTGCCAGCAGCCCCCCCGGGGGAACGCCTGGAAACACCATATATTTT. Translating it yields CASSPPGGTPGNTIYF.

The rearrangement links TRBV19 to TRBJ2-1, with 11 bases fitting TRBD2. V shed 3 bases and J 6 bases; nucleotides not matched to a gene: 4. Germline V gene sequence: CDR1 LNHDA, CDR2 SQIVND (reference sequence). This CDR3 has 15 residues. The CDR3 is CASSIGTSGSNEQFF. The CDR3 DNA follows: TGTGCCAGTAGTATCGGGACTAGCGGAAGCAATGAGCAGTTCTTC.

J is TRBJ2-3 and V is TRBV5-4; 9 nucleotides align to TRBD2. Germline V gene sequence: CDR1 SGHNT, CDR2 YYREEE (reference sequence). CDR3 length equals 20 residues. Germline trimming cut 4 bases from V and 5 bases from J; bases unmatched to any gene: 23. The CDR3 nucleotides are TGTGCCAGCAGCGACCTCACCCGCTTTAGCGGGGGAGGAGGGGGAGATACGCAGTATTTT. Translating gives CASSDLTRFSGGGGGDTQYF.

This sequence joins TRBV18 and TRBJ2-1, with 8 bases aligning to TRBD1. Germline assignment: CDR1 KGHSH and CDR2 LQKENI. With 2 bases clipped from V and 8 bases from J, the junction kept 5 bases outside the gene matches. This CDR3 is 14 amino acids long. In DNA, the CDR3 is TGTGCCAGCTCACCAGACAGGGGATACCATGAGCAGTTCTTC. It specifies CASSPDRGYHEQFF. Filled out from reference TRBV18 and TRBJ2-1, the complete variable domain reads NAGVMQNPRHLVRRRGQEARLRCSPMKGHSHVYWYRQLPEEGLKFMVYLQKENIIDESGMPKERFSAEFPKEGPSILRIQQVVRGDSAAYFCASSPDRGYHEQFFGPGTRLTVL.

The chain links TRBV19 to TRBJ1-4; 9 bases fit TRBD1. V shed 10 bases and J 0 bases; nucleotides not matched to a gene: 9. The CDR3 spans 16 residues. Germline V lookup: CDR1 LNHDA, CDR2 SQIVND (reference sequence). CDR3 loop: CATSRDRDTTNEKLFF. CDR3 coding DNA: TGTGCCACCTCCCGGGACAGGGACACAACTAATGAAAAACTGTTTTTT.

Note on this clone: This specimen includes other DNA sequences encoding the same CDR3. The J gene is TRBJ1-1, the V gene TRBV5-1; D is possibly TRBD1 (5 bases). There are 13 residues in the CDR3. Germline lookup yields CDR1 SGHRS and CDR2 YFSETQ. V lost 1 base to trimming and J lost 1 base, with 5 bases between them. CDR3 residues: CASSLQGNTEAFF. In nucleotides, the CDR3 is TGCGCCAGCAGCTTGCAGGGGAACACTGAAGCTTTCTTT.

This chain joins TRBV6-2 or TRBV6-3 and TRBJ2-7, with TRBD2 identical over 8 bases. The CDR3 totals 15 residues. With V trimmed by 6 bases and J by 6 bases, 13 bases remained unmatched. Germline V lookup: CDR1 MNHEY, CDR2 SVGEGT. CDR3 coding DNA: TGTGCCAGCAGCCCTCGCGTAGCGGGGTTCCTCGAGCAGTACTTC. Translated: CASSPRVAGFLEQYF.